This is a list of T cell receptor beta chains from one sample in a study of cytomegalovirus exposure and HLA in healthy donors. Some clones are missing from TCRdb's copy, which holds only in-frame ones; the method was immunoSEQ multiplex PCR. This sample has 99,000 or so clones, with around four fifths found just once. The sample comprised PBMCs. The receptors come from a middle-aged woman in good health and CMV-seronegative. CDR3s include the opening cysteine and the closing phenylalanine or tryptophan. A D gene is named only where the DNA matches it firmly. Some rows mark clone size as missing; the rest say once, few, many or name a class of expanded clone.

TRBV28	.	TRBJ2-3	15	.	TGTGCCAGCATACCAGGGGCCACTTTGCCAGATACGCAGTATTTT	CASIPGATLPDTQYF
TRBV28	.	TRBJ1-1	15	once	TGTGCCAGCAGTTTCGCATCGAGGAGAAACACTGAAGCTTTCTTT	CASSFASRRNTEAFF
TRBV18	.	TRBJ2-2	15	.	TGTGCCAGCCGATTAACAGGGCCCAACACCGGGGAGCTGTTTTTT	CASRLTGPNTGELFF
TRBV4-3	TRBD2	TRBJ2-7	16	.	TGCGCCAGCAGCCAGGGACTAGCGGGGGATATTTACGAGCAGTACTTC	CASSQGLAGDIYEQYF
TRBV5-4	.	TRBJ2-4	17	.	TGTGCCAGCAGCTTGCACAAAGCGAAATTAGCCAAAAACATTCAGTACTTC	CASSLHKAKLAKNIQYF
TRBV27	.	TRBJ1-1	14	.	TGTGCCAGCAGCGGCGGACAGTCGAACACTGAAGCTTTCTTT	CASSGGQSNTEAFF
TRBV4-1	TRBD1	TRBJ1-1	16	.	TGCGCCAGCAGCCAAGAAAGCGGACAGGGGAACACTGAAGCTTTCTTT	CASSQESGQGNTEAFF
TRBV5-1	TRBD1	TRBJ1-1	15	.	TGCGCCAGCACCCAAACAGGGGGATCGAACACTGAAGCTTTCTTT	CASTQTGGSNTEAFF
TRBV7-8	.	TRBJ1-3	14	few	TGTGCCAGCAGCCGGCCCCTCCCCGGCGGCACCATATATTTT	CASSRPLPGGTIYF
TRBV2	TRBD1	TRBJ1-3	16	.	TGTGCCAGCAACGACAGGGCAGTTGTATCTGGAAACACCATATATTTT	CASNDRAVVSGNTIYF
TRBV12-5	.	TRBJ1-5	15	.	TGTGCTAGTGGTCCAGAACCACAGGGACGGCAGCCCCAGCATTTT	CASGPEPQGRQPQHF
TRBV28	TRBD2	TRBJ2-1	15	.	TGTGCCACCGACCGGTGGCGGGAGGGCCTCAATGAGCAGTTCTTC	CATDRWREGLNEQFF
TRBV7-9	TRBD2	TRBJ2-2	17	.	TGTGCCAGCAGCGGGATAAGGGAGCGGGAGATTTACGGGGAGCTGTTTTTT	CASSGIREREIYGELFF
TRBV6-5	.	TRBJ2-7	16	.	TGTGCCAGCAGTTACTCTTCAGGTCAAACCTCCTACGAGCAGTACTTC	CASSYSSGQTSYEQYF
TRBV19	.	TRBJ2-1	15	.	TGTGCCAGTAGTATAGAAACGGGTTTTTACAATGAGCAGTTCTTC	CASSIETGFYNEQFF
TRBV7-9	TRBD2	TRBJ2-3	17	.	TGTGCCAGCAGCTTAGCGTATGATGCGGGAGTTGCAGATACGCAGTATTTT	CASSLAYDAGVADTQYF
TRBV21-1	.	TRBJ1-5	17	.	TGTGCCAGCAGCAAAGTATCTAACAGGGGGGGCAATCAGCCCCAGCATTTT	CASSKVSNRGGNQPQHF
TRBV4-1	TRBD1	TRBJ1-1	14	.	TGCGCCAGCAGCCATGGACAGGAGAACACTGAAGCTTTCTTT	CASSHGQENTEAFF
TRBV13	TRBD2	TRBJ2-2	17	.	TGTGCCAGCAGCTCTGATCTAGCGGGAGGAGACACCGGGGAGCTGTTTTTT	CASSSDLAGGDTGELFF
TRBV4-3	TRBD2	TRBJ2-1	15	few	TGCGCCAGCAGCCAAAGCGGGACCCTCGGGAATGAGCAGTTCTTC	CASSQSGTLGNEQFF
TRBV29-1	.	TRBJ2-5	20	.	TGCAGCGTTGAAGCCCTTCCACCGGGGCAGGGGGGTCGCAGGGAAGAGACCCAGTACTTC	CSVEALPPGQGGRREETQYF
TRBV10-3	.	TRBJ1-5	15	once	TGTGCCATCAGCCGGGACCCCGGTGGGGGGCAGCCCCAGCATTTT	CAISRDPGGGQPQHF
TRBV18	TRBD2	TRBJ2-1	14	.	TGTGCCAGCTCAGGACTAGACTCCCTCAATGAGCAGTTCTTC	CASSGLDSLNEQFF
TRBV9	TRBD1	TRBJ1-2	14	.	TGTGCCAGCAGCGCACAGGGGGGAGGTTATGGCTACACCTTC	CASSAQGGGYGYTF
TRBV28	.	TRBJ1-3	15	.	TGTGCCAGCAGTTCAGGCACAGGCTCTGGAAACACCATATATTTT	CASSSGTGSGNTIYF
TRBV7-2	.	TRBJ2-5	12	.	TGTGCCAGCAGCTTAGGTAGAGAGACCCAGTACTTC	CASSLGRETQYF
TRBV6-5	TRBD1	TRBJ1-2	12	.	TGTGCCAGCAGTAAGACAGGGCAGGGCTACACCTTC	CASSKTGQGYTF
TRBV30	TRBD1	TRBJ1-3	14	.	TGTGCCTGGAGCCAGGGGGCCTCTGGAAACACCATATATTTT	CAWSQGASGNTIYF
TRBV6-1	TRBD1	TRBJ1-3	14	few	TGTGCCAGCAGTGACAACAGGGGCGGAAACACCATATATTTT	CASSDNRGGNTIYF
TRBV27	.	TRBJ2-1	16	.	TGTGCCAACGTGCGGCCAGGGGAACATACCTACAATGAGCAGTTCTTC	CANVRPGEHTYNEQFF
TRBV28	TRBD1	TRBJ1-5	19	.	TGTGCCAGCAGTTACCTTAGGATAGAACTACAGGGGGTGAGTCAGCCCCAGCATTTT	CASSYLRIELQGVSQPQHF
TRBV9	TRBD2	TRBJ2-1	17	.	TGTGCCAGCAGCCCCTACAGGACTAGCGGGATTTACAATGAGCAGTTCTTC	CASSPYRTSGIYNEQFF
TRBV28	.	TRBJ2-7	14	.	TGTGCCAGCAGTTTAGCAGGGTACTCCTACGAGCAGTACTTC	CASSLAGYSYEQYF
TRBV30	TRBD1	TRBJ1-4	16	few	TGTGCCTGGACCCCTAGAAAGGGACAGGGGTATGAAAAACTGTTTTTT	CAWTPRKGQGYEKLFF
TRBV5-6	.	TRBJ2-1	12	.	TGTGCCAGCAGCTTCGGGACTCATGAGCAGTTCTTC	CASSFGTHEQFF
TRBV9	TRBD1	TRBJ1-3	14	few	TGTGCCAGCACTCGGACAGGGGCTGGAAACACCATATATTTT	CASTRTGAGNTIYF
TRBV23-1	.	TRBJ1-5	16	.	TGCGCCAGCAGTCAATCCGGTAGTCTAATCAATCAGCCCCAGCATTTT	CASSQSGSLINQPQHF
TRBV5-6	.	TRBJ1-1	17	.	TGTGCCAGCACCTTGCGGGCGGGGAGGGATTATGACACTGAAGCTTTCTTT	CASTLRAGRDYDTEAFF
TRBV7-3	TRBD1	TRBJ1-2	19	.	TGTGCCAGCAGCTTAGAAAGTGGGGGTACGGGACAGGGGCGTCAGAGCTACACCTTC	CASSLESGGTGQGRQSYTF
TRBV29-1	.	TRBJ2-3	12	few	TGCAGCGTTGAAGATCCAGCAGATACGCAGTATTTT	CSVEDPADTQYF
TRBV25-1	.	TRBJ1-4	14	few	TGTGCCAGCAGTGAATCCCCAGGCAGGGAAAAACTGTTTTTT	CASSESPGREKLFF
TRBV2	TRBD2	TRBJ2-1	16	.	TGTGCCATCATCCGTACCGGGACTAGCGGGGGCGATGAGCAGTTCTTC	CAIIRTGTSGGDEQFF
TRBV4-3	.	TRBJ2-1	16	few	TGCGCCAGCAGCTTCTCCGTTGGAGGGGACTACAATGAGCAGTTCTTC	CASSFSVGGDYNEQFF
TRBV5-1	TRBD1	TRBJ2-5	16	.	TGCGCCAGCAGCTTGGGACAGGGTAGTAGCCAAGAGACCCAGTACTTC	CASSLGQGSSQETQYF
TRBV15	.	TRBJ2-7	15	.	TGTGCCACCAGCAGAGATAACAGGCTATCCTACGAGCAGTACTTC	CATSRDNRLSYEQYF
TRBV30	TRBD1	TRBJ2-7	16	once	TGTGCCTGGAGTGAGGGATGGGCAGGGGGCTCCTACGAGCAGTACTTC	CAWSEGWAGGSYEQYF
TRBV6-1	TRBD2	TRBJ2-1	16	few	TGTGCCAGCAGTGTCAGCGGGGGAAACTCCTACAATGAGCAGTTCTTC	CASSVSGGNSYNEQFF
TRBV4-2	TRBD2	TRBJ2-7	16	.	TGTGCCAGTTCCCCCACCCTAGCGGGAGGGCCCTTCGAGCAGTACTTC	CASSPTLAGGPFEQYF